This T cell receptor (beta chain) originates from a study of T-cell reconstitution after alpha-beta-depleted transplantation in children. Study findings and constraints: Expanded clones from the graft, numbering several hundred, reportedly supplied alpha-beta T cells about two months after transplant.

The library targeted TCRbeta and was prepared with unique molecular identifiers. TCRdb redid the calling of the PCR reads with MiXCR, one entry per CDR3 protein. This table has around 450,000 distinct CDR3 sequences, roughly two fifths appearing once. The CDR3 consists of 12 residues. Trimming at V came to 7 bases and at J to 5 bases, leaving 5 bases not matched to a gene. Per the germline V gene, CDR1 is SQVTM and CDR2 is ANQGSEA. Of note for this clonotype: What it binds is not known.

This TCR derives from a girl aged 2 to 9 with aplastic anemia, due to receive a stem cell transplant. The sample in question was PBMCs, obtained before TCRalphabeta/CD19-depleted stem cell transplant. The V gene is TRBV29-1, the J gene TRBJ2-5; 9 bases are shared with TRBD1. The CDR3 bases are TGCAGCGGTACCGGGACAGGGGAGACCCAGTACTTC. As protein: CSGTGTGETQYF.